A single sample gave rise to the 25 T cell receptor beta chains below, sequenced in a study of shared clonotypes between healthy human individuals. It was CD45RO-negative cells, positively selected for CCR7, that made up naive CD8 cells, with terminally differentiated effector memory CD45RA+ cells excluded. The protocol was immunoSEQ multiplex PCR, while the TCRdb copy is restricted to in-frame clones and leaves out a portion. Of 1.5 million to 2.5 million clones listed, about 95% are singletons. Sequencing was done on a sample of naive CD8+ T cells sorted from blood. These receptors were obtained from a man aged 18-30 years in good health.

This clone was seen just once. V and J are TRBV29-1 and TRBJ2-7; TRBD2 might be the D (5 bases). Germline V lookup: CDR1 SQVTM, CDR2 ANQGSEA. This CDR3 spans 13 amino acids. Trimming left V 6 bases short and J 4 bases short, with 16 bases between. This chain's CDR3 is CSVITGGLYEQYF. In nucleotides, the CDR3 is TGCAGCGTCATAACGGGCGGGCTGTACGAGCAGTACTTC.

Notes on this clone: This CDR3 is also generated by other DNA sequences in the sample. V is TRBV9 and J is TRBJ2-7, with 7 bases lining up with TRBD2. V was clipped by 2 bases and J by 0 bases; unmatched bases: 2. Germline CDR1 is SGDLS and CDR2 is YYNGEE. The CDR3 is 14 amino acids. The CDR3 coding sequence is TGTGCCAGCAGCGTCGGCGGGAGCTCCTACGAGCAGTACTTC. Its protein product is CASSVGGSSYEQYF.

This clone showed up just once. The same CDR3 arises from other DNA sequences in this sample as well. This CDR3 reads CASSYSGGDQETQYF. CDR3 DNA: TGTGCCAGCAGTTACTCGGGGGGGGACCAAGAGACCCAGTACTTC. This chain uses TRBV6-5 with TRBJ2-5; 7 bases fit TRBD2. The CDR3 has 15 amino acids. CDR1 and CDR2 from the germline V gene are MNHEY and SVGAGI. The V and J ends lost 0 bases and 0 bases, in that order; junction bases with no gene match: 1.

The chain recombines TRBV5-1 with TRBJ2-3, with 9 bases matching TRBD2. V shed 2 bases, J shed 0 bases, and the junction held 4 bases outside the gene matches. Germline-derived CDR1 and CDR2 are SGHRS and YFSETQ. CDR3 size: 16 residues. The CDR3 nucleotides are TGCGCCAGCAGCTTTTCAGCGGGGGGTAGCACAGATACGCAGTATTTT. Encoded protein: CASSFSAGGSTDTQYF.

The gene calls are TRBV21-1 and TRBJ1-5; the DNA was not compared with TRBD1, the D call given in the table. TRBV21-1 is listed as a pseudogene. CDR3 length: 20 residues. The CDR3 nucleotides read TGTGCCAGCAGCAAAGTCCGCCCATACCGTAGACATATTAGCAATCAGCCCCAGCATTTT. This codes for CASSKVRPYRRHISNQPQHF.

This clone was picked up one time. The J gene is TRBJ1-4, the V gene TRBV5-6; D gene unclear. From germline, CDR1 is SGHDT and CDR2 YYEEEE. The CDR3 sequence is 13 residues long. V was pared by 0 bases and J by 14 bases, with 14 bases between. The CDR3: CASSLEAQNRLFF. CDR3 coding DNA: TGTGCCAGCAGCTTGGAAGCGCAGAACCGTCTGTTTTTT.

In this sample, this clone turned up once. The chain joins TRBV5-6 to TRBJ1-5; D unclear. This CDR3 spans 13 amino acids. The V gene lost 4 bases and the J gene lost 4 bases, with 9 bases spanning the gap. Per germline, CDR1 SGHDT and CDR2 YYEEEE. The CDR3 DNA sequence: TGTGCCAGCAGCAAAGGTCCGAATCAGCCCCAGCATTTT. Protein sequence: CASSKGPNQPQHF.

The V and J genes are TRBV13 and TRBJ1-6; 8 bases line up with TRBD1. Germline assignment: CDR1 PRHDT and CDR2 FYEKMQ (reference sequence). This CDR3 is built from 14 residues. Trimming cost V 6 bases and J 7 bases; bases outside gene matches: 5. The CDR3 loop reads CASSFDRGNSPLHF. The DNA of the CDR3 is TGTGCCAGCAGTTTTGACAGGGGCAATTCACCCCTCCACTTT.

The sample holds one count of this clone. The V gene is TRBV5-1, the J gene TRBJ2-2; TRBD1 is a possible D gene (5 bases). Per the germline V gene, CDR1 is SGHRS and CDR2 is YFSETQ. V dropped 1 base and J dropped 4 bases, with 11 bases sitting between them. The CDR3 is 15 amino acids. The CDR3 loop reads CASSLKGRGTGELFF. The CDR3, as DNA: TGCGCCAGCAGCTTGAAGGGGCGAGGCACCGGGGAGCTGTTTTTT. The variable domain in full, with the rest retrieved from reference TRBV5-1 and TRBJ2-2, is KAGVTQTPRYLIKTRGQQVTLSCSPISGHRSVSWYQQTPGQGLQFLFEYFSETQRNKGNFPGRFSGRQFSNSRSEMNVSTLELGDSALYLCASSLKGRGTGELFFGEGSRLTVL.

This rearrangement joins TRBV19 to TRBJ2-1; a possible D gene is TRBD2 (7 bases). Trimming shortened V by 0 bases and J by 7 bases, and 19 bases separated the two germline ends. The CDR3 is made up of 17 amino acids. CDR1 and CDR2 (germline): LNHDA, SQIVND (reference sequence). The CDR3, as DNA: TGTGCCAGTAGTATAGATGCTTGGGGGGGGCCTCGGAATGAGCAGTTCTTC. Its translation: CASSIDAWGGPRNEQFF. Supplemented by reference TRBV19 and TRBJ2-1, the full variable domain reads DGGITQSPKYLFRKEGQNVTLSCEQNLNHDAMYWYRQDPGQGLRLIYYSQIVNDFQKGDIAEGYSVSREKKESFPLTVTSAQKNPTAFYLCASSIDAWGGPRNEQFFGPGTRLTVL.

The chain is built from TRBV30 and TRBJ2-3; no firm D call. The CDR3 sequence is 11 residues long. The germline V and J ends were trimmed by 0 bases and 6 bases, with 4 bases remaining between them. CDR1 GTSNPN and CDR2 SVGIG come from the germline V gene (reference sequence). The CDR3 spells CAWSVDDTQYF. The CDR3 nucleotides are TGTGCCTGGAGTGTCGATGATACGCAGTATTTT.

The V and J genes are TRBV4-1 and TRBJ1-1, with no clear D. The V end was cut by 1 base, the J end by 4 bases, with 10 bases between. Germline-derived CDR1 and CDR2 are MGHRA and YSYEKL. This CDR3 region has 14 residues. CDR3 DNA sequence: TGCGCCAGCAGCCAAGTCCGTATGGCCACTGAAGCTTTCTTT. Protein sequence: CASSQVRMATEAFF.

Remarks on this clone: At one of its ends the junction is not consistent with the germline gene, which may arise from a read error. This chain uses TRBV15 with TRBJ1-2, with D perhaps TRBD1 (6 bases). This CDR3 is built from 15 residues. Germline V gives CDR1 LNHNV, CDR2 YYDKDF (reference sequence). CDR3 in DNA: TGTGCCACCAGCAGAGAGTGGGAGGGGGACTACGGCTACACCTTC. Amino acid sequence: CATSREWEGDYGYTF. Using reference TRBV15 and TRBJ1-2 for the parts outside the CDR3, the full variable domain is DAMVIQNPRYQVTQFGKPVTLSCSQTLNHNVMYWYQQKSSQAPKLLFHYYDKDFNNEADTPDNFQSRRPNTSFCFLDIRSPGLGDTAMYLCATSREWEGDYGYTFGSGTRLTVV.

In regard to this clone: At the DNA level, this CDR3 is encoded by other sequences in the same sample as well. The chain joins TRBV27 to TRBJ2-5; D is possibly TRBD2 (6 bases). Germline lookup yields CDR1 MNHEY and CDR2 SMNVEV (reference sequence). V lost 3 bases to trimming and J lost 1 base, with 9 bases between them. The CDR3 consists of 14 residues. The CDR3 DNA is TGTGCCAGCAGTTTTTGGGACTCCCAAGAGACCCAGTACTTC. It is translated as CASSFWDSQETQYF.

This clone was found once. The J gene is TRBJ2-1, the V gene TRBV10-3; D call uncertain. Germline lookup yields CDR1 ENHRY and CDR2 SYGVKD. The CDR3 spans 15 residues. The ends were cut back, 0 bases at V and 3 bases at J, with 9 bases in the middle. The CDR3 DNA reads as TGTGCCATCAGTGAGTCTGGTCCGGACTACAATGAGCAGTTCTTC. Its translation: CAISESGPDYNEQFF.

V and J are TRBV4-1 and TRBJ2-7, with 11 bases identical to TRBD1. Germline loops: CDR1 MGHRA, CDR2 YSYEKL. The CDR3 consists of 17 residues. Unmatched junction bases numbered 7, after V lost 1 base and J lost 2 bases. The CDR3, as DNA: TGCGCCAGCAGCCAAGTCGGACAGGGGGCTTCTCCCTACGAGCAGTACTTC. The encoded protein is CASSQVGQGASPYEQYF.

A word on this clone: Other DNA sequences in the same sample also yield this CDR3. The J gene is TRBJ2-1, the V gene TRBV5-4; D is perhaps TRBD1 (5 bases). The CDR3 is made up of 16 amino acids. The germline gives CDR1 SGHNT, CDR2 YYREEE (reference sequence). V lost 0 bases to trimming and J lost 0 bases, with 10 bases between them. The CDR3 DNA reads TGTGCCAGCAGCTTGGTGCAGGGCAGCTCCTACAATGAGCAGTTCTTC. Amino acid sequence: CASSLVQGSSYNEQFF.

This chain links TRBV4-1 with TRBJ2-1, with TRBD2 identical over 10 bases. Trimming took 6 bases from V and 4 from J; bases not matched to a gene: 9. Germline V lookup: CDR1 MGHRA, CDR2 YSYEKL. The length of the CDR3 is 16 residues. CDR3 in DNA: TGCGCCAGCAGACTGAGAGCGGGGGGGGATTACAATGAGCAGTTCTTC. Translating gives CASRLRAGGDYNEQFF.

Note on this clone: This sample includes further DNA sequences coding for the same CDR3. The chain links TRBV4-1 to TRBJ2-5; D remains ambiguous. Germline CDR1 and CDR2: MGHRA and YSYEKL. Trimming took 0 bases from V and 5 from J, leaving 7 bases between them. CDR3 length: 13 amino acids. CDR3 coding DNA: TGCGCCAGCAGCCAAGACCCAGAGGAGACCCAGTACTTC. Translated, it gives CASSQDPEETQYF.

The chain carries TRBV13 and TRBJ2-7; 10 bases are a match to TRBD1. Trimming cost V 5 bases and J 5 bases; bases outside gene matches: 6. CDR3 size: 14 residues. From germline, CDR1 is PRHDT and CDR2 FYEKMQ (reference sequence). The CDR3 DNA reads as TGTGCCAGCAGCGAGGGACAGGGGTTCCACGAGCAGTACTTC. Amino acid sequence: CASSEGQGFHEQYF.

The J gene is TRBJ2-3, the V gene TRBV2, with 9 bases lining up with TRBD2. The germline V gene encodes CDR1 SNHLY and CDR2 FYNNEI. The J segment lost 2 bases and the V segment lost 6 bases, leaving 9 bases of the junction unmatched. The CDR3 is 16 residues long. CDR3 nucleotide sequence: TGTGCCAGCAGCGTCTTCCTAGCGGGAACCACAGATACGCAGTATTTT. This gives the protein CASSVFLAGTTDTQYF.

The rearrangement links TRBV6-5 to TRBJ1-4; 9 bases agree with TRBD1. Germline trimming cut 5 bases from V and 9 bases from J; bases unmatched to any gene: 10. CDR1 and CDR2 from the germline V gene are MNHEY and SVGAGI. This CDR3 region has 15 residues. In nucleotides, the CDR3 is TGTGCCAGCAGTCCAACAGGGGGCAGAGAACAAAAACTGTTTTTT. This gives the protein CASSPTGGREQKLFF.

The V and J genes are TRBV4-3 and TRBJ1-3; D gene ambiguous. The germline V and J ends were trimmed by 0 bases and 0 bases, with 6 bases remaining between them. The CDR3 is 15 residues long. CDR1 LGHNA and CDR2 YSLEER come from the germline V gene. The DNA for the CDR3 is TGCGCCAGCAGCCAAGACTATAGCTCTGGAAACACCATATATTTT. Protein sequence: CASSQDYSSGNTIYF.

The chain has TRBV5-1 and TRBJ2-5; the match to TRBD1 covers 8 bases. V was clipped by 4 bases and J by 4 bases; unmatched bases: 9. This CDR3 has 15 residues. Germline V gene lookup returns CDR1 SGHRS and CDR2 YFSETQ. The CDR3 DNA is TGCGCCAGCAGCCCCGGACAGGGATCCACAGAGACCCAGTACTTC. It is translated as CASSPGQGSTETQYF.

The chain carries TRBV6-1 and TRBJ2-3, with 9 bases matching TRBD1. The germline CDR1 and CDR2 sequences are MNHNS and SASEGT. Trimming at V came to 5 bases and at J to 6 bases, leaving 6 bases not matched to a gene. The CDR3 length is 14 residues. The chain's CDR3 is CASSLQGAVDTQYF. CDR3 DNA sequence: TGTGCCAGCAGTCTACAGGGGGCGGTGGATACGCAGTATTTT.